These 23 T cell receptor beta chains originate from one sample sequenced in a study of CD8+CD57+ T cells in acquired aplastic anemia. TCR beta VDJ and CDR3 were profiled, and genomic DNA was the template. TCRdb itself ran the reads through MiXCR, one entry per CDR3 protein. The sample lists under 250,000 distinct CDR3 sequences; roughly 35% were seen once. Sequenced sample: sorted CD4+, CD8+, or CD8+CD57+ T cells (not recorded which) from PBMCs. The receptors derive from a human donor in good health, serving as a control.

The chain joins TRBV10-3 to TRBJ2-7, with D possibly TRBD2 on 6 matching bases. The CDR3 has 16 amino acids. CDR1 and CDR2 (germline): ENHRY, SYGVKD. V was trimmed by 4 bases and J by 0 bases, leaving 16 bases between them. The CDR3 loop reads CAISVFSGGLSYEQYF. The CDR3 nucleotides are TGTGCCATCAGTGTTTTTAGCGGAGGTCTCTCCTACGAGCAGTACTTC.

The chain links TRBV2 to TRBJ1-1; TRBD1 agrees at 7 bases. This CDR3 region has 13 residues. Germline values: CDR1 SNHLY, CDR2 FYNNEI. The ends lost 8 bases at V and 2 bases at J; junction bases unmatched: 5. CDR3 in amino acids: CASQDRFNTEAFF. The CDR3 DNA follows: TGTGCCAGCCAGGACAGGTTCAACACTGAAGCTTTCTTT.

The chain recombines TRBV25-1 with TRBJ1-2; TRBD1 is a possible D gene (6 bases). Germline-derived CDR1 and CDR2 are MGHDK and SYGVNS. The CDR3 length is 13 residues. CDR3 sequence: CAYSEGGNYGYTF. In DNA form, the CDR3 reads TGTGCTTATTCCGAGGGGGGGAACTATGGCTACACCTTC.

This chain uses TRBV19 with TRBJ2-7; maybe TRBD1 (6 bases). Germline V CDR1 and CDR2: LNHDA, SQIVND (reference sequence). V lost 3 bases and J lost 4, with 13 bases in between. CDR3 length: 14 amino acids. Here the CDR3 reads CASSILGQGYEQYF. DNA of the CDR3: TGTGCCAGTAGTATTCTGGGACAAGGGTACGAGCAGTACTTC.

The chain combines TRBV2 with TRBJ2-3; D not certain. Germline CDR1 and CDR2: SNHLY and FYNNEI. This CDR3 spans 13 amino acids. With 4 bases removed from V and 4 bases from J, the gap between germline ends came to 9 bases. CDR3 residues: CASSVTDSDTQYF. The CDR3 nucleotides read TGTGCCAGCAGTGTCACAGATTCAGATACGCAGTATTTT.

V is TRBV18 and J is TRBJ2-6, with D uncertain. The CDR3 contains 17 residues. Germline V CDR1 and CDR2: KGHSH, LQKENI. V was pared by 2 bases and J by 0 bases, with 11 bases between. The CDR3 region is CASSPGSPSSGANVLTF. In DNA, the CDR3 is TGTGCCAGCTCACCAGGCAGCCCGAGCTCTGGGGCCAACGTCCTGACTTTC.

As for this clonotype: Being one base from a much bigger clone, this may be a read error. The chain's CDR3 is CASSLEVTDAQYF. In DNA form, the CDR3 reads TGCGCCAGCAGCTTGGAGGTCACAGATGCGCAGTATTTT. The rearrangement joins TRBV5-1 to TRBJ2-3; D call uncertain. Germline V gene data show CDR1 as SGHRS and CDR2 as YFSETQ. This CDR3 region has 13 residues.

In regard to this clonotype: This may arise from a read error, as a much more abundant clone is one base away. The V gene is TRBV24-1, the J gene TRBJ1-6, with unresolved D. This CDR3 has 14 amino acids. In germline, CDR1 is KGHDR, CDR2 SFDVKD. Trimming stripped 6 bases from V and 5 bases from J, with 10 bases between. In nucleotides, the CDR3 is TGTGCCACCAGTTCGAAGTTCGATAATTCACCCCTCCACTTT. It specifies CATSSKFDNSPLHF.

This clonotype was detected ten times or more. The rearrangement links TRBV10-1 to TRBJ2-1, with TRBD2 matching over 10 bases. The CDR3 loop spans 14 amino acids. The germline gives CDR1 WNHNN, CDR2 SYGVQD (reference sequence). The V gene end was trimmed by 5 bases and the J gene end by 3 bases; junction bases not matched to a gene: 1. CDR3 nucleotides: TGCGCCAGCAGTTCTAGCGGGAGCTACAATGAGCAGTTCTTC. Protein product: CASSSSGSYNEQFF.

A few counts support this clonotype. The chain couples TRBV28 to TRBJ2-7, with 8 nucleotides matching TRBD1. Germline V lookup: CDR1 MDHEN, CDR2 SYDVKM. V lost 6 bases to trimming and J lost 1 base; unmatched junction nucleotides: 8. The CDR3 spans 15 residues. The CDR3 nucleotides are TGTGCCAGCAGCCCCGTTACAGGGGGGTCCTACGAGCAGTACTTC. Protein sequence: CASSPVTGGSYEQYF.

Concerning this clonotype: The junction differs from germline at one of its ends, possibly a read error. The CDR3 loop reads CASSYSFPSTGTQYF. In DNA, the CDR3 is TGTGCCAGCAGTTACTCGTTCCCGAGCACAGGTACGCAGTATTTT. The J gene is TRBJ2-3, the V gene TRBV6-5; TRBD1 might be the D (5 bases). The CDR3 length is 15 residues. From germline, CDR1 is MNHEY and CDR2 SVGAGI.

Written as DNA, the CDR3 is TGTGCCAGCAGCTCCGGACACCTTAGCACAGATACGCAGTATTTT. Its translation: CASSSGHLSTDTQYF. The rearrangement uses TRBV11-2 and TRBJ2-3; D might be TRBD1 (5 bases). CDR3 length: 15 amino acids. Germline CDR1 SGHAT, CDR2 FQNNGV. The V gene lost 4 bases and the J gene lost 0 bases, with 11 bases spanning the gap.

This clonotype came up many times. The chain has TRBV11-1 and TRBJ2-7; 13 bases align to TRBD2. Per the germline V gene, CDR1 is SGHAT and CDR2 is FQDESV (reference sequence). CDR3 length: 17 amino acids. The trim removed 6 bases at V and 0 bases at J, leaving 8 bases unmatched. As DNA, the CDR3 is TGTGCCAGCAGTTTCGGGACTAGCGGGATGAGCTCCTACGAGCAGTACTTC. Protein product: CASSFGTSGMSSYEQYF. The full variable domain, with the rest looked up from reference TRBV11-1 and TRBJ2-7, is EAEVAQSPRYKITEKSQAVAFWCDPISGHATLYWYRQILGQGPELLVQFQDESVVDDSQLPKDRFSAERLKGVDSTLKIQPAELGDSAMYLCASSFGTSGMSSYEQYFGPGTRLTVT.

This clonotype occurred a few times. The rearrangement uses TRBV6-1 and TRBJ2-5, with TRBD2 matching 10 bases. After removal of 6 bases from V and 2 bases from J, the junction contained 12 bases not matched to a gene. Germline CDR1 is MNHNS and CDR2 is SASEGT. The CDR3 is 17 amino acids. The CDR3 DNA sequence: TGTGCCAGCAGCACCCCAAAGACTAGCGGGCGTCAAGAGACCCAGTACTTC. Residues: CASSTPKTSGRQETQYF.

In its sample, this clonotype was seen many times. V is TRBV24-1 and J is TRBJ2-1; 9 bases are shared with TRBD2. Trimming at V came to 4 bases and at J to 4 bases, leaving 7 bases not matched to a gene. The CDR3 loop spans 16 amino acids. The germline gives CDR1 KGHDR, CDR2 SFDVKD. CDR3 in amino acids: CATSDPRAGGYNEQFF. CDR3 DNA sequence: TGTGCCACCAGTGACCCGCGGGCGGGAGGGTACAATGAGCAGTTCTTC.

This clonotype was counted at least ten times. The rearrangement joins TRBV7-2 to TRBJ1-2; possibly TRBD1 for D (5 bases). Trimming stripped 1 base from V and 8 bases from J, with 17 bases between. The CDR3 has 15 amino acids. Germline CDR1 SGHTA, CDR2 FQGNSA. The CDR3 loop reads CASSLVPGTGFGYTF. For the CDR3, the DNA is TGTGCCAGCAGCTTAGTTCCGGGTACAGGCTTCGGCTACACCTTC.

The gene calls are TRBV12-3 or TRBV12-4 and TRBJ2-4, with 11 nucleotides matching TRBD2. V lost 6 bases and J lost 3; bases outside the gene matches: 7. There are 16 residues in the CDR3. The DNA for the CDR3 is TGTGCCAGCAGCCCCGTAGCGGGGGGGATCAAAAACATTCAGTACTTC. Its protein product is CASSPVAGGIKNIQYF.

This clonotype was seen repeatedly, ten times or more. The genes are TRBV19 and TRBJ1-1; TRBD1 agrees at 8 bases. CDR1 is LNHDA and CDR2 is SQIVND in the germline V gene (reference sequence). V lost 2 bases to trimming and J lost 11 bases; unmatched junction nucleotides: 10. The CDR3 is made up of 14 amino acids. As DNA, the CDR3 is TGTGCCAGTAGTATATCTGGACAGGGAAACTGGGCTTTCTTT. It translates to CASSISGQGNWAFF.

Only a few counts were recorded for this clonotype. The CDR3 here is CASRLLAGVGGETQYF. CDR3 nucleotides: TGTGCCAGCAGACTGCTAGCGGGGGTTGGGGGAGAGACCCAGTACTTC. The chain couples TRBV5-6 to TRBJ2-5; TRBD2 aligns across 10 bases. The length of the CDR3 is 16 residues. J lost 4 bases, V lost 5 bases, and 11 bases had no gene match. Germline CDR1 SGHDT, CDR2 YYEEEE.

About this clonotype: At one end, the junction sequence differs from germline, possibly due to a read error. The rearrangement joins TRBV6-1 to TRBJ2-7; D may correspond to TRBD1 or TRBD2 (5 bases each). The CDR3 is 14 residues long. The germline V gene encodes CDR1 MNHNS and CDR2 SASEGT. The CDR3 nucleotides are TGTGCCAGTGATAATGACGGGGCAGCCTACGAGCGGTACTTC. Translation: CASDNDGAAYERYF.

This clonotype has at least ten counts. This rearrangement joins TRBV2 to TRBJ2-2, with 8 bases that match TRBD2. Trimming removed 4 bases from V and 6 bases from J; junction bases left unmatched: 1. The germline gives CDR1 SNHLY, CDR2 FYNNEI. The CDR3 extends over 13 amino acids. The CDR3 loop reads CASSATSAGELFF. Written as DNA, the CDR3 is TGTGCCAGCAGTGCGACTAGCGCCGGGGAGCTGTTTTTT. Looking up the rest from reference TRBV2 and TRBJ2-2 gives the full variable domain: EPEVTQTPSHQVTQMGQEVILRCVPISNHLYFYWYRQILGQKVEFLVSFYNNEISEKSEIFDDQFSVERPDGSNFTLKIRSTKLEDSAMYFCASSATSAGELFFGEGSRLTVL.

Comments on this clonotype: The junction differs from germline at one of its ends, possibly a read error. This CDR3 is CATSSEGESEAFF. CDR3 sequence (DNA): TGTGCTACCAGCAGTGAGGGGGAGTCTGAAGCTTTCTTT. The chain is built from TRBV15 and TRBJ1-1, with D perhaps matching TRBD1 (6 bases). The germline V gene encodes CDR1 LNHNV and CDR2 YYDKDF (reference sequence). The CDR3 totals 13 residues.

The V gene is TRBV7-8, the J gene TRBJ1-5, with a weak D call TRBD1 (5 bases). CDR3 length: 13 residues. Germline V CDR1 and CDR2: SGHVS, FQNEAQ. Trimming cost V 5 bases and J 9 bases, with 14 bases left between them. CDR3 protein: CASSLARRGPQHF. The CDR3 nucleotides read TGTGCCAGCAGCCTCGCGCGGAGGGGGCCCCAGCATTTT.